Listed here are 31 T cell receptor beta chains from one sample, sequenced in a study of T cells in Graves' hyperthyroidism and ophthalmopathy. The CDR3 regions of TCR beta were amplified from RNA transcripts. HTBI primers were employed in a first-round RT-PCR of the TCR CDR3. TCRdb re-analysed the multiplex PCR reads in MiXCR, keeping a single row per CDR3 protein. The sample consists of 800,000 or so distinct CDR3 sequences, roughly 37% of them appearing once. What was sequenced was blood. Receptor source: a man younger than 35 with Graves' hyperthyroidism.

This clonotype has a count of ten or more. V gene TRBV4-2 combines with J gene TRBJ2-6, with a weak D call TRBD1 (5 bases). V was clipped by 1 base and J by 0 bases, with 10 bases between them. CDR3 size: 17 residues. CDR1 and CDR2 from the germline V gene are LGHNA and YNFKEQ. The CDR3 is CASSQGQSFSGANVLTF. In DNA form, the CDR3 reads TGTGCCAGCAGCCAAGGACAGTCTTTCTCTGGGGCCAACGTCCTGACTTTC.

The table lists this clonotype with many counts. V usage is TRBV5-1 and J usage is TRBJ1-1; the D gene is possibly TRBD1 (5 bases). CDR3 length equals 11 residues. Per the germline V gene, CDR1 is SGHRS and CDR2 is YFSETQ. Deletions cut 4 bases from V and 7 bases from J, with 8 bases between. This CDR3 is CASSAGLEAFF. The CDR3 region has the DNA TGCGCCAGCAGCGCGGGACTTGAAGCTTTCTTT.

This chain connects TRBV29-1 to TRBJ2-5, with D unclear. The germline V gene encodes CDR1 SQVTM and CDR2 ANQGSEA. V was shortened by 0 bases and J by 5 bases, with 7 bases between the two germline ends. This CDR3 has 12 residues. CDR3 in DNA: TGCAGCGTTGAAGATCCTCAGGAGACCCAGTACTTC. This translates into CSVEDPQETQYF.

This clonotype was observed at least ten times. The rearrangement links TRBV19 to TRBJ2-5; no definite D call. The CDR3 contains 12 residues. The V gene lost 3 bases and the J gene lost 2 bases, with 4 bases spanning the gap. Germline CDR1 LNHDA, CDR2 SQIVND (reference sequence). For the CDR3, the DNA is TGTGCCAGTAGTATCGGTCAAGAGACCCAGTACTTC. Protein product: CASSIGQETQYF.

This clonotype was seen only a few times. This chain joins TRBV12-3 or TRBV12-4 and TRBJ2-5; D ambiguous. V lost 5 bases to trimming and J lost 5 bases, with 12 bases between them. The CDR3 is 13 amino acids. The CDR3, as DNA: TGTGCCAGCAGTCGTCTAATGGGGGAGACCCAGTACTTC. It yields the protein CASSRLMGETQYF.

This clonotype was counted at least ten times. The chain recombines TRBV10-3 with TRBJ1-6, with a tentative D call TRBD1 (5 bases). Germline CDR1 ENHRY, CDR2 SYGVKD. V lost 6 bases and J 5 bases, leaving 11 bases between the germline ends. The CDR3 runs to 14 residues. CDR3 nucleotides: TGTGCCATCAGGGGGTGGGGCGATAATTCACCCCTCCACTTT. Its protein product is CAIRGWGDNSPLHF.

This clonotype was seen at least ten times. This chain connects TRBV6-6 to TRBJ1-3; D gene unclear. Between the trimmed V and J ends, which lost 7 bases and 6 bases, there was a span of 4 bases. CDR1 is MNHNY, CDR2 SVGAGI, per germline (reference sequence). The CDR3 loop spans 10 amino acids. The CDR3 region is CASKENTIYF. The CDR3 nucleotides are TGTGCCAGCAAGGAAAACACCATATATTTT.

The J gene is TRBJ1-1, the V gene TRBV10-3, with TRBD1 matching 7 bases. The CDR3 is 15 amino acids. The germline V gene has CDR1 ENHRY and CDR2 SYGVKD. J was trimmed by 0 bases and V by 4 bases; bases with no gene match: 5. CDR3 in DNA: TGTGCCATCAGTGGGACAGGAGCTTTGAACACTGAAGCTTTCTTT. Protein product: CAISGTGALNTEAFF.

The V call is TRBV12-3 or TRBV12-4, the J call TRBJ2-7, with D maybe TRBD2 (6 bases). CDR3 size: 12 residues. Trimming cost V 4 bases and J 7 bases, with 11 bases left between them. The CDR3 reads CASSYGGLEQYF. CDR3 coding DNA: TGTGCCAGCAGTTACGGGGGTCTGGAGCAGTACTTC.

This clonotype was detected many times. V usage is TRBV20-1 and J usage is TRBJ2-2; D perhaps matches TRBD2 (6 bases). Germline assignment: CDR1 DFQATT and CDR2 SNEGSKA (reference sequence). V lost 1 base, J lost 1 base, and 13 bases lay in between. The CDR3 spans 16 residues. CDR3 loop: CSARGAAGLNTGELFF. The CDR3, as DNA: TGCAGTGCTAGAGGAGCGGCGGGGTTGAACACCGGGGAGCTGTTTTTT.

This clonotype was counted ten times or more. One junction end does not reproduce the germline sequence, and a read error may be involved. The chain has TRBV9 and TRBJ1-1; D uncertain. This CDR3 contains 14 residues. Per germline, CDR1 SGDLS and CDR2 YYNGEE. The CDR3, as DNA: TGCGCCAGCAGCCAAGGACGGGGTAACACTGAAGCTTTCTTT. Its protein is CASSQGRGNTEAFF.

In the case of this clonotype: At one of its ends the junction is not consistent with the germline gene, which may arise from a read error. CDR3 sequence (DNA): TGTGCCAGCAGCGTGGATCCAGACAGGGGTGATTCCCAGTGCTTC. It codes for CASSVDPDRGDSQCF. The V gene is TRBV9, the J gene TRBJ2-5, with TRBD1 identical over 8 bases. The CDR3 extends over 15 amino acids. CDR1 is SGDLS, CDR2 YYNGEE, per germline. Full variable domain (missing parts from reference TRBV9 and TRBJ2-5): DSGVTQTPKHLITATGQRVTLRCSPRSGDLSVYWYQQSLDQGLQFLIQYYNGEERAKGNILERFSAQQFPDLHSELNLSSLELGDSALYFCASSVDPDRGDSQCFGPGTRLLVL.

The rearrangement uses TRBV4-1 and TRBJ1-4; no reliable D call. The CDR3 consists of 15 residues. The germline V gene has CDR1 MGHRA and CDR2 YSYEKL. V was clipped by 0 bases and J by 4 bases, with 9 bases between them. CDR3 nucleotides: TGCGCCAGCAGCCAAGATTCCGGAAGTAATGAAAAACTGTTTTTT. It specifies CASSQDSGSNEKLFF.

This clonotype was detected ten times or more. The J gene is TRBJ1-2, the V gene TRBV10-3; D remains unclear. The CDR3 covers 14 residues. Trimming shortened V by 5 bases and J by 3 bases, and 13 bases separated the two germline ends. Germline assignment: CDR1 ENHRY and CDR2 SYGVKD. The CDR3 here is CAISRGSGDYGYTF. The CDR3 nucleotides read TGTGCCATCAGTCGGGGTAGCGGCGACTATGGCTACACCTTC.

This clonotype was detected ten times or more. J is TRBJ2-7 and V is TRBV29-1, with D possibly called TRBD1 or TRBD2 (5 bases each). V shed 7 bases and J shed 0 bases, with 16 bases lying between them. Per germline, CDR1 SQVTM and CDR2 ANQGSEA. The CDR3 extends over 14 amino acids. CDR3 protein: CSATGRTHSYEQYF. CDR3 nucleotides: TGCAGCGCTACGGGACGGACACACTCCTACGAGCAGTACTTC.

The V and J genes are TRBV29-1 and TRBJ1-5; D perhaps matches TRBD1 (6 bases). The germline V gene encodes CDR1 SQVTM and CDR2 ANQGSEA. V was clipped by 8 bases and J by 3 bases, with 17 bases between them. The CDR3 has 14 amino acids. CDR3 amino acids: CSSSTGVDNQPQHF. Written as DNA, the CDR3 is TGCAGCAGTTCGACAGGCGTGGACAATCAGCCCCAGCATTTT.

This clonotype was observed a handful of times. V and J are TRBV19 and TRBJ2-2; D not resolved. Trimming stripped 3 bases from V and 0 bases from J, with 8 bases between. CDR3 size: 15 residues. CDR1 and CDR2 from the germline V gene are LNHDA and SQIVND (reference sequence). The CDR3 here is CASSIGLANTGELFF. The CDR3 DNA is TGTGCCAGTAGTATCGGTCTAGCGAACACCGGGGAGCTGTTTTTT.

Only a few counts were recorded for this clonotype. The chain couples TRBV7-2 to TRBJ1-1; D is unclear. The CDR3 totals 15 residues. Germline V lookup: CDR1 SGHTA, CDR2 FQGNSA. The V gene lost 1 base and the J gene lost 4 bases, with 13 bases spanning the gap. The CDR3 sequence is CASSLGGISGTEAFF. The DNA of the CDR3 is TGTGCCAGCAGCTTAGGAGGCATCTCGGGCACTGAAGCTTTCTTT.

The chain combines TRBV10-3 with TRBJ1-2, with D unclear. CDR1 is ENHRY, CDR2 SYGVKD, per germline. The V end was cut by 4 bases, the J end by 0 bases, with 6 bases between. The CDR3 sequence is 13 residues long. CDR3 in amino acids: CAISGAANYGYTF. The CDR3, as DNA: TGTGCCATCAGTGGGGCCGCTAACTATGGCTACACCTTC.

The chain couples TRBV6-2 or TRBV6-3 to TRBJ2-7; tentative D call: TRBD2 (6 bases). This CDR3 comprises 15 residues. Per the germline V gene, CDR1 is MNHEY and CDR2 is SVGEGT. V was trimmed by 0 bases and J by 3 bases, leaving 12 bases between them. CDR3 in amino acids: CASSYSWEAGYEQYF. The CDR3, as DNA: TGTGCCAGCAGTTACTCCTGGGAGGCCGGCTACGAGCAGTACTTC.

Turning to this clonotype: Germline is not matched at one junction end, which may reflect a read error. The genes are TRBV5-1 and TRBJ2-7; TRBD2 matches 8 bases. The CDR3 has 14 residues. CDR1 is SGHRS, CDR2 YFSETQ, per germline. The CDR3: CASSAPGTSYEQYF. In nucleotides, the CDR3 is TGTGCCAGCAGCGCGCCCGGGACTAGCTACGAGCAGTACTTC.

V usage is TRBV29-1 and J usage is TRBJ1-1; D uncertain. This CDR3 spans 11 amino acids. Trimming removed 7 bases at V and 3 bases at J, with 9 bases between. Germline assignment: CDR1 SQVTM and CDR2 ANQGSEA. For the CDR3, the DNA is TGCAGCGGCAGTATATACACTGAAGCTTTCTTT. Encoded protein: CSGSIYTEAFF.

The chain links TRBV7-2 to TRBJ1-5, with D perhaps TRBD1 (6 bases). Germline CDR1 and CDR2: SGHTA and FQGNSA. Between the trimmed V and J ends, which lost 2 bases and 8 bases, there was a span of 19 bases. The CDR3 runs 16 residues. The CDR3 bases are TGTGCCAGCAGCTTACTGGGGGCGGGCCTAGGGAAGCCCCAGCATTTT. The encoded protein is CASSLLGAGLGKPQHF.

There are many counts of this clonotype. V is TRBV7-9 and J is TRBJ1-1; D is undetermined. CDR3 length equals 14 residues. Germline CDR1 is SEHNR and CDR2 is FQNEAQ (reference sequence). V shed 1 base and J shed 8 bases, with 14 bases lying between them. Written as DNA, the CDR3 is TGTGCCAGCAGCTTAGGGTATCAAAGTGGGGAAGCTTTCTTT. Translated, it gives CASSLGYQSGEAFF.

The sample holds many counts of this clonotype. The rearrangement links TRBV15 to TRBJ1-1, with a possible D match to TRBD1 (6 bases). This CDR3 has 15 residues. V was clipped by 3 bases and J by 7 bases, with 18 bases between them. CDR1 is LNHNV, CDR2 YYDKDF, per germline (reference sequence). In nucleotides, the CDR3 is TGTGCCACCAGCAGGGGGGGGGCTAGAACAGATGAAGCTTTCTTT. Protein sequence: CATSRGGARTDEAFF.

Remarks on this clonotype: Since a much larger clone is just one base distant, this may be a read error. The chain uses TRBV24-1 and TRBJ2-5; D may be TRBD2 (5 bases). The V gene's germline CDR1 is KGHDR and CDR2 SFDVKD. CDR3 length equals 15 residues. The CDR3 here is CATSDAAESQEAQYF. As DNA, the CDR3 is TGTGCCACCAGTGATGCAGCGGAGTCCCAAGAGGCCCAGTACTTC.

J is TRBJ2-2 and V is TRBV6-8; 9 bases agree with TRBD1. The V gene's germline CDR1 is MNHGY and CDR2 SAAAGT. After removal of 5 bases from V and 4 bases from J, the junction contained 5 bases not matched to a gene. This CDR3 comprises 15 residues. This CDR3 reads CASSHRTGATGELFF. In nucleotides, the CDR3 is TGTGCCAGCAGTCACCGGACAGGGGCCACCGGGGAGCTGTTTTTT.

A few counts support this clonotype. The chain is built from TRBV5-4 and TRBJ1-1, with 8 bases identical to TRBD1. The CDR3 is made up of 14 amino acids. J gave up 4 bases and V 4 bases, and 6 bases lay outside the gene matches. CDR1 is SGHNT and CDR2 is YYREEE in the germline V gene (reference sequence). The CDR3 is CASSRRGRVTEAFF. The CDR3 DNA follows: TGTGCCAGCAGCCGCAGGGGGCGGGTCACTGAAGCTTTCTTT.

The J gene is TRBJ2-7, the V gene TRBV14; 8 bases line up with TRBD1. Germline lookup yields CDR1 SGHDN and CDR2 FVKESK. V trimming: 6 bases; J trimming: 0 bases; junction bases outside the gene matches: 7. The CDR3 loop spans 15 amino acids. The CDR3 sequence is CASRRDRFSSYEQYF. For the CDR3, the DNA is TGTGCCAGCAGGCGGGACAGGTTTAGCTCCTACGAGCAGTACTTC.

The rearrangement joins TRBV7-6 to TRBJ2-3; TRBD2 is a possible D gene (6 bases). Germline V gives CDR1 SGHVS, CDR2 FNYEAQ. The CDR3 covers 14 residues. Trimming removed 8 bases from V and 3 bases from J, with 15 bases in between. This CDR3 reads CASGGVYLTDTQYF. DNA of the CDR3: TGTGCCAGCGGCGGGGTTTACCTAACAGATACGCAGTATTTT. Full variable domain (remainder filled in from reference TRBV7-6 and TRBJ2-3): GAGVSQSPRYKVTKRGQDVALRCDPISGHVSLYWYRQALGQGPEFLTYFNYEAQQDKSGLPNDRFSAERPEGSISTLTIQRTEQRDSAMYRCASGGVYLTDTQYFGPGTRLTVL.

This chain joins TRBV13 and TRBJ2-7; D is perhaps TRBD1 or TRBD2 (5 bases each). This CDR3 has 15 amino acids. CDR1 PRHDT and CDR2 FYEKMQ come from the germline V gene (reference sequence). V was trimmed by 6 bases and J by 3 bases, leaving 18 bases between them. The CDR3 DNA follows: TGTGCCAGCAGTGAGTATAACGGGGCAGGCTACGAGCAGTACTTC. It yields the protein CASSEYNGAGYEQYF.